This T cell receptor (beta chain) was captured in a study of neurological immune-mediated disorders. Time point defined: longitudinal time-point 3. Unsorted libraries were derived from 2 million PBMCs stored at -80 C. Whole-study results and caveats: Whereas HTLV-1-associated myelopathy showed the most TCR clonal expansion, multiple sclerosis showed the least, with levels below those of healthy controls.

5'RACE generated cDNA with 10-nucleotide random UMIs. A single run covered 15-18 subjects with over 190 million TCR-beta sequences. A single record per CDR3 protein comes from TCRdb applying MiXCR to the 5' RACE reads. The repertoire includes approximately 48,000 distinct CDR3 sequences, about 13% of them detected once, and 9% sits in the top ten. V was pared by 5 bases and J by 5 bases, with 10 bases of the junction left unmatched. This CDR3 has 14 amino acids. CDR1 and CDR2 from the germline V gene are DFQATT and SNEGSKA (reference sequence). This clonotype is termed medium-sized. Its antigen is as yet unknown.

Sequencing was done on a sample of PBMCs. The V gene is TRBV20-1, the J gene TRBJ2-3; TRBD2 matches 7 bases. This receptor was identified in a male donor with HTLV-1-associated myelopathy (HAM/TSP). The CDR3 DNA follows: TGCAGTGCTCATCGGGCGGGGGTGAAAGATACGCAGTATTTT. Residues: CSAHRAGVKDTQYF.